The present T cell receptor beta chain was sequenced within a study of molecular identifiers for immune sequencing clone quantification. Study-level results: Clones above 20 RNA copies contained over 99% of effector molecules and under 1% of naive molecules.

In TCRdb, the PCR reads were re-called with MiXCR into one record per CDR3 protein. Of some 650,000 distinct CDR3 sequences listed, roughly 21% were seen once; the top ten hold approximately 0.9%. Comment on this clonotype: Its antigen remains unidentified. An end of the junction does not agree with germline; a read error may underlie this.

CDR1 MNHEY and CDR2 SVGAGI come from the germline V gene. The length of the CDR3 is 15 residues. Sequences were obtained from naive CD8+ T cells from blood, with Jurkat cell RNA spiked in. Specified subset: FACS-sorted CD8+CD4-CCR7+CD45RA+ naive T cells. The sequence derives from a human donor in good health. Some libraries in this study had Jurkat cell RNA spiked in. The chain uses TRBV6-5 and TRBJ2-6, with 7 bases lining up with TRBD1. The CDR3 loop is CASSLDRAWANVMTF. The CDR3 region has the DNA TGTGCCAGCAGTTTAGACAGGGCTTGGGCCAACGTCATGACTTTC.